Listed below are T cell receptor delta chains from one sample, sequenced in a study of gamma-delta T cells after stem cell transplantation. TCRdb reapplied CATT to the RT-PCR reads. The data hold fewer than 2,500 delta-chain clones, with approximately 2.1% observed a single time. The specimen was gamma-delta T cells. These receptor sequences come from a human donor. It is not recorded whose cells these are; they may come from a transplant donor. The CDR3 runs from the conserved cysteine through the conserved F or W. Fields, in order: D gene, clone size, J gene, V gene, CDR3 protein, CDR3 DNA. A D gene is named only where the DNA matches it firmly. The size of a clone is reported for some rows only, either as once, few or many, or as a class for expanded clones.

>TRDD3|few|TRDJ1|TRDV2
CACDTVGGGPPYTDKLIF
TGTGCCTGTGACACGGTAGGTGGGGGACCTCCCTACACCGATAAACTCATCTTT
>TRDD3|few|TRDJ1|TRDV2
CACDTVLGDRYTVKLIF
TGTGCCTGTGACACCGTACTGGGGGATAGGTACACCGTTAAACTCATCTTT
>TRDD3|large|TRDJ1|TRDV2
CACMALGDSTDKLIF
TGTGCCTGCATGGCCTTGGGGGATAGCACCGATAAACTCATCTTT
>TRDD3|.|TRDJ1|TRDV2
CACGPLLGDSKLIF
TGTGCCTGTGGCCCTCTACTGGGGGACTCGAAACTCATCTTT
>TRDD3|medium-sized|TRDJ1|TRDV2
CACDTLRDWGIQDDKLIF
TGTGCCTGTGACACCCTAAGGGACTGGGGGATACAGGACGATAAACTCATCTTT
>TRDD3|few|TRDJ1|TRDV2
CACDTVLGDRTDKLIF
TGTGCCTGTGACACCGTACTGGGGGATCGCACCGATAAACTCATCTTT
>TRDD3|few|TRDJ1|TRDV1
CALGEQNDWGIFATDKLIF
TGTGCTCTTGGGGAACAAAACGACTGGGGGATATTCGCCACCGATAAACTCATCTTT
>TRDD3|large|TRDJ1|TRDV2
CACDTLTPTTGGYLYTDKLIF
TGTGCCTGTGACACTCTCACCCCAACTACTGGGGGATACCTTTACACCGATAAACTCATCTTT
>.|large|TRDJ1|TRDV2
CACDTLPPRDADKLIF
TGTGCCTGTGACACCCTTCCCCCGCGCGATGCCGATAAACTCATCTTT
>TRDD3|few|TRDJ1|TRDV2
CACDELGDTESGTDKLIF
TGTGCCTGTGACGAACTGGGGGATACTGAGTCCGGCACCGATAAACTCATCTTT
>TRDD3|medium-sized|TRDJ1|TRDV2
CACDTLLGDSDKLIF
TGTGCCTGTGACACTTTACTGGGGGATAGCGATAAACTCATCTTT
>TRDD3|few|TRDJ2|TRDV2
CACDTVTGGYALGTAQLFF
TGTGCCTGTGACACCGTTACTGGGGGATACGCGCTTGGGACAGCACAACTCTTCTTT
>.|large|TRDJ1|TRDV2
CACDTVLGRFKLIF
TGTGCCTGTGACACCGTACTGGGAAGGTTTAAACTCATCTTT